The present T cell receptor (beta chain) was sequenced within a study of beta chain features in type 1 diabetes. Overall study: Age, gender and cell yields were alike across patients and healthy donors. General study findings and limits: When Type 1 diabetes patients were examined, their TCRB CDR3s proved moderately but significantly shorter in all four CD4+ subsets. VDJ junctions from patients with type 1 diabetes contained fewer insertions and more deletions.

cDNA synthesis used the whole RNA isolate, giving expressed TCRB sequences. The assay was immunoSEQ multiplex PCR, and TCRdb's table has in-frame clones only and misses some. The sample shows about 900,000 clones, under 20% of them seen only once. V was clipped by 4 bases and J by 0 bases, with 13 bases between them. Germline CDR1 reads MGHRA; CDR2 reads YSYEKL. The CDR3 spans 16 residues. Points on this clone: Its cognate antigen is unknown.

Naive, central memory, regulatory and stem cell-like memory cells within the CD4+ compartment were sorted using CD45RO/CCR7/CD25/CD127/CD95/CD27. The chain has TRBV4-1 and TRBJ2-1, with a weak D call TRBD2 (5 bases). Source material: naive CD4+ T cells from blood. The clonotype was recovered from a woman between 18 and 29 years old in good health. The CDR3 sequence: CASSPALGSSYNEQFF. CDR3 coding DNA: TGCGCCAGCAGCCCAGCGCTAGGGAGCTCCTACAATGAGCAGTTCTTC.